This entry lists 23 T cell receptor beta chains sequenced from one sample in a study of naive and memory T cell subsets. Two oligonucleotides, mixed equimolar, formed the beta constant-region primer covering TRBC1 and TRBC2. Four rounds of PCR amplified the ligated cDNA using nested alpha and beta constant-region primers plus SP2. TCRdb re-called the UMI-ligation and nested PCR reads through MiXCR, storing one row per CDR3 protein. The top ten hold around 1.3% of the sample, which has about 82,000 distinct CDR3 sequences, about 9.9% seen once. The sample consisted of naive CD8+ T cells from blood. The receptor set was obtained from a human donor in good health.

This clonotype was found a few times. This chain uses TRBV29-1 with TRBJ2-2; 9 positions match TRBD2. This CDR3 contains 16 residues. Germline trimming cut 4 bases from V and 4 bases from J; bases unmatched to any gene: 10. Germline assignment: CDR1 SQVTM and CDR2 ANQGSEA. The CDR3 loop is CSVVGGGRAGTGELFF. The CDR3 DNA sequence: TGCAGCGTTGTAGGTGGCGGGAGGGCCGGCACCGGGGAGCTGTTTTTT.

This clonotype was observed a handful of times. The CDR3 sequence is CASSYGTSYEQYF. CDR3 in DNA: TGTGCCAGCAGTTACGGGACAAGCTACGAGCAGTACTTC. The chain joins TRBV6-6 to TRBJ2-7; possibly TRBD1 for D (6 bases). The CDR3 spans 13 residues. The V gene's germline CDR1 is MNHNY and CDR2 SVGAGI (reference sequence). V lost 2 bases to trimming and J lost 3 bases, with 8 bases between them.

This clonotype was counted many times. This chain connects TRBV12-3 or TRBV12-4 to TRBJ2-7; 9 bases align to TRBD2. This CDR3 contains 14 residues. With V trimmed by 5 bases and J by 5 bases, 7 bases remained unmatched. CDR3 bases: TGTGCCAGCAGTCTGAGCGGGAGGCACGACGAGCAGTACTTC. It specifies CASSLSGRHDEQYF.

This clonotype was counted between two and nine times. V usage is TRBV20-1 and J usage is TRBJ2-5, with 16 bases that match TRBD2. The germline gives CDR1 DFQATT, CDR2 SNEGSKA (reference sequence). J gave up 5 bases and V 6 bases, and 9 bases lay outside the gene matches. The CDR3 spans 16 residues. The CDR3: CSAPGTSGRARETQYF. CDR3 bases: TGCAGTGCCCCTGGGACTAGCGGGAGGGCCAGGGAGACCCAGTACTTC.

The CDR3 region has the DNA TGTGCCAGCAGCCAAGATAGCCGGCGGTGGAGATACGAGCAGTACTTC. Its protein product is CASSQDSRRWRYEQYF. The chain combines TRBV3-1 with TRBJ2-7; D unresolved. This CDR3 contains 16 residues. V was clipped by 0 bases and J by 4 bases, with 16 bases between them. Germline assignment: CDR1 LGHDT and CDR2 YNNKEL (reference sequence).

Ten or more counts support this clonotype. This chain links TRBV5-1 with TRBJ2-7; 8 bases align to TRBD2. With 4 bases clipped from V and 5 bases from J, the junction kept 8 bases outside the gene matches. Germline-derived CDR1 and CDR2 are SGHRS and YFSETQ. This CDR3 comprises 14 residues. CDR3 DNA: TGCGCCAGCAGCACAAGCGGGAGCCCCGACGAGCAGTACTTC. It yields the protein CASSTSGSPDEQYF.

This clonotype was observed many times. CDR3 nucleotide sequence: TGCGCCAGCAGCCCCGGGAGGGCCCTATACAATGAGCAGTTCTTC. Its protein is CASSPGRALYNEQFF. The genes are TRBV4-1 and TRBJ2-1; 8 nucleotides align to TRBD2. From germline, CDR1 is MGHRA and CDR2 YSYEKL. After removal of 4 bases from V and 4 bases from J, the junction contained 6 bases not matched to a gene. The CDR3 totals 15 residues.

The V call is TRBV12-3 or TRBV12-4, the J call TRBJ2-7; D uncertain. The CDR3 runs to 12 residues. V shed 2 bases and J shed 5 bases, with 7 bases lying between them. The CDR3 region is CASSLKRHEQYF. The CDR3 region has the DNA TGTGCCAGCAGTTTAAAAAGACACGAGCAGTACTTC.

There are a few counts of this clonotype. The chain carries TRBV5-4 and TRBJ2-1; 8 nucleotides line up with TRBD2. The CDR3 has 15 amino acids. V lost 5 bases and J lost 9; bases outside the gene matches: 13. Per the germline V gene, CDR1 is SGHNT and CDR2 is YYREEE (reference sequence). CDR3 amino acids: CASSHKRELPVEQFF. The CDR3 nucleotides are TGTGCCAGCAGTCATAAGCGGGAGTTACCGGTTGAGCAGTTCTTC.

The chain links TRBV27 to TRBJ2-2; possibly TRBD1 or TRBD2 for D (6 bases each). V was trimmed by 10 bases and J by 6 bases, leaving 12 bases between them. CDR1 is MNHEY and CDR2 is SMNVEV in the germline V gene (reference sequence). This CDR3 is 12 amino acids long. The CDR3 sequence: CATSRGAGELFF. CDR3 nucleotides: TGTGCCACGTCAAGGGGGGCCGGGGAGCTGTTTTTT.

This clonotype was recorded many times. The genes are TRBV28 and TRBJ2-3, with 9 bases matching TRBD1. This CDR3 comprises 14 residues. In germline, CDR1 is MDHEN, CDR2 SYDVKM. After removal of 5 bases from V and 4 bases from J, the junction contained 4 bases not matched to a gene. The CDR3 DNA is TGTGCCAGCAGTGACACAGGGGGCGCAGATACGCAGTATTTT. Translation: CASSDTGGADTQYF.

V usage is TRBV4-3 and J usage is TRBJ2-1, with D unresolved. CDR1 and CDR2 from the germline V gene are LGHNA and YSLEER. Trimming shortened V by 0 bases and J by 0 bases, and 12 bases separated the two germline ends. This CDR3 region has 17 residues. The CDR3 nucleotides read TGCGCCAGCAGCCAAGAGGAGTCCCCACCCTCCTACAATGAGCAGTTCTTC. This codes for CASSQEESPPSYNEQFF.

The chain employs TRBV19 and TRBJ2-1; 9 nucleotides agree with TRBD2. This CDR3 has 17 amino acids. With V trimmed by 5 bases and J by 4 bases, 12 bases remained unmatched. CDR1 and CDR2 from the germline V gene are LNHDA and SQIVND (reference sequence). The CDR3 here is CASSVSLAGSLYNEQFF. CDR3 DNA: TGTGCCAGTAGTGTGTCGCTAGCGGGATCCTTATACAATGAGCAGTTCTTC. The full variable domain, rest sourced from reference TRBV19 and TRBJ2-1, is DGGITQSPKYLFRKEGQNVTLSCEQNLNHDAMYWYRQDPGQGLRLIYYSQIVNDFQKGDIAEGYSVSREKKESFPLTVTSAQKNPTAFYLCASSVSLAGSLYNEQFFGPGTRLTVL.

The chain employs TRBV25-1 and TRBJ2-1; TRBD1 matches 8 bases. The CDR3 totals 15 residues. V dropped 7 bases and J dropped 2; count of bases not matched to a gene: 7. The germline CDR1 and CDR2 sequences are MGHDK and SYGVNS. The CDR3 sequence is CASTPGTGPYNEQFF. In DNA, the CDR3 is TGTGCCAGCACACCCGGGACAGGACCCTACAATGAGCAGTTCTTC.

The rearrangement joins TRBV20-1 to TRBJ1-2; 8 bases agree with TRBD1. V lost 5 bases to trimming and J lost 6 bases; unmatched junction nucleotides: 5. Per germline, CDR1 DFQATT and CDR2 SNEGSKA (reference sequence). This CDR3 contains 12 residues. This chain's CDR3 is CSASDRADGYTF. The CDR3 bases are TGCAGTGCTTCGGACAGGGCCGATGGCTACACCTTC.

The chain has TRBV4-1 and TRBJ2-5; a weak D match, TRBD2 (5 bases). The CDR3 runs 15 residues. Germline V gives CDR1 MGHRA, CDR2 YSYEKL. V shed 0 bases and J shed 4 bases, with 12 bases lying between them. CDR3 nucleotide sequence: TGCGCCAGCAGCCAAGATGTAGGGAGAGGAGAGACCCAGTACTTC. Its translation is CASSQDVGRGETQYF.

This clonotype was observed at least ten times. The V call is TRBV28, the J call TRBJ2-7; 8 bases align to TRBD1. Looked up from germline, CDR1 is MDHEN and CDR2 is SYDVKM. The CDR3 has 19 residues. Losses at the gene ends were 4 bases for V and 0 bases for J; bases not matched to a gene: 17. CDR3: CASSSPGTGVLRSSYEQYF. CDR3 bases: TGTGCCAGCAGTTCCCCCGGGACAGGAGTGCTGAGGAGCTCCTACGAGCAGTACTTC.

CDR3 sequence reads: CASSQRRDLNTGELFF. CDR3 bases: TGCGCCAGCAGCCAACGACGGGACTTGAACACCGGGGAGCTGTTTTTT. This chain uses TRBV4-1 with TRBJ2-2; the D gene is possibly TRBD2 (6 bases). Trimming removed 2 bases from V and 1 base from J, with 11 bases in between. The CDR3 extends over 16 amino acids. Germline CDR1 is MGHRA and CDR2 is YSYEKL.

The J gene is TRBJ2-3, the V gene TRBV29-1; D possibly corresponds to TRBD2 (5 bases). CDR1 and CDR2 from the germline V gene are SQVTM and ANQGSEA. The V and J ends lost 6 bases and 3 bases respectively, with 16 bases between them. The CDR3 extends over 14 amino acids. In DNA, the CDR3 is TGCAGCGTGGAGCATGGTGAGGGTACAGATACGCAGTATTTT. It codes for CSVEHGEGTDTQYF.

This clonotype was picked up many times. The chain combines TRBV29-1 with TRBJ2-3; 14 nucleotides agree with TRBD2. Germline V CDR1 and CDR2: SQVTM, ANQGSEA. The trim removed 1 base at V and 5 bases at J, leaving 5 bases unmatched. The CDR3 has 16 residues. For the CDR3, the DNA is TGCAGCGTTGAAGGGGGACTAGCGGGAGTAAGAGATACGCAGTATTTT. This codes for CSVEGGLAGVRDTQYF.

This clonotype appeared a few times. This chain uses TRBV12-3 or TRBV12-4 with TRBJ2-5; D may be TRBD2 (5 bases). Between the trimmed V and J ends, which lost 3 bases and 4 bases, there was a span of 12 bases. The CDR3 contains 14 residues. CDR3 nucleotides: TGTGCCAGCAGTTTCCTAGCTGTAGCAGAGACCCAGTACTTC. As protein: CASSFLAVAETQYF.

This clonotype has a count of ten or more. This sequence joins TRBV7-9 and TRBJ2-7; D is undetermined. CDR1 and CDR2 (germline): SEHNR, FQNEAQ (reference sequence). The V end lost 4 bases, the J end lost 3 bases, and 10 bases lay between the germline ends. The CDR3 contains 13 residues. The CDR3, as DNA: TGTGCCAGCAGCTCTCCTGCCGGCTACGAGCAGTACTTC. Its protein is CASSSPAGYEQYF. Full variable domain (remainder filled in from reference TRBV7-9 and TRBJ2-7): DTGVSQNPRHKITKRGQNVTFRCDPISEHNRLYWYRQTLGQGPEFLTYFQNEAQLEKSRLLSDRFSAERPKGSFSTLEIQRTEQGDSAMYLCASSSPAGYEQYFGPGTRLTVT.

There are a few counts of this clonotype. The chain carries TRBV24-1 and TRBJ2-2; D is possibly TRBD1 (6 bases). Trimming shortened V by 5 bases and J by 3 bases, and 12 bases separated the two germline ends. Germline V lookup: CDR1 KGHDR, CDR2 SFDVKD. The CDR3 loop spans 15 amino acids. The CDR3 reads CATSANTGYTGELFF. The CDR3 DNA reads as TGTGCCACCAGTGCCAATACAGGGTACACCGGGGAGCTGTTTTTT.